This is a list of T cell receptor beta chains from one sample in a study of shared clonotypes between healthy human individuals. Libraries were prepared by immunoSEQ multiplex PCR; TCRdb keeps only in-frame clonotypes and omits some of them. In the table there are hundreds of thousands of clones, about 91% of which are singletons. Sequenced sample: naive CD8+ T cells sorted from blood. The receptors shown here come from a man aged 25-40 years in good health. Each CDR3 is given with its conserved first and last residue. The D gene is left open where the match is weak. Clone sizes are given selectively: once, few, many, or a class where the clone is expanded.

v_gene,abundance,j_gene,len,d_gene,CDR3nt,CDR3aa
TRBV4-2,once,TRBJ2-7,16,TRBD2,TGTGCCAGCAGCCAGGGTGCCAGCGGGATCGACTACGAGCAGTACTTC,CASSQGASGIDYEQYF
TRBV7-6,once,TRBJ1-2,15,TRBD1,TGTGCCAGCAGCTTAACTCAGGGGGCGCGTCGTGGCTACACCTTC,CASSLTQGARRGYTF
TRBV28,.,TRBJ1-2,11,.,TGTGCCAGCAGTTTAGACTATGGCTACACCTTC,CASSLDYGYTF
TRBV5-5,.,TRBJ2-3,14,TRBD1,TGTGCCAATGCTGTCTCAGGGGGTCCAGATACGCAGTATTTT,CANAVSGGPDTQYF
TRBV27,once,TRBJ2-2,14,.,TGTGCCAGCAGTTCACAGACGAACACCGGGGAGCTGTTTTTT,CASSSQTNTGELFF
TRBV6-6,.,TRBJ2-1,12,.,TGTGCCATCGCGACAGCTTACAATGAGCAGTTCTTC,CAIATAYNEQFF
TRBV7-8,.,TRBJ2-7,15,.,TGTGCCAGCAGCCCCACGGGGAGTGCCTCCTGGGAGCAGTACTTC,CASSPTGSASWEQYF
TRBV28,.,TRBJ2-7,13,.,TGTGCCGTTTCTCCGACAGGTTCCTACGAGCAGTACTTC,CAVSPTGSYEQYF
TRBV7-9,.,TRBJ1-4,15,TRBD1,TGTGCCAGCAGCGGGCCGGGACAGAGTAATGAAAAACTGTTTTTT,CASSGPGQSNEKLFF
TRBV27,.,TRBJ2-5,14,TRBD2,TGTGCCAGCAGTTTTGGGACTAGCGGAGAGACCCAGTACTTC,CASSFGTSGETQYF
TRBV7-5,.,TRBJ2-5,15,.,TGTGCCAGAAGGGGGGACACTCTGTACCAAGAGACCCAGTACTTC,CARRGDTLYQETQYF
TRBV5-4,.,TRBJ1-2,13,.,TGTGCCAGCAGCTTGGAGGCAGTCTATGGCTACACCTTC,CASSLEAVYGYTF
TRBV9,.,TRBJ2-3,14,.,TGTGCCAGCCGACGTGGGTTCGGCACAGATACGCAGTATTTT,CASRRGFGTDTQYF
TRBV5-1,.,TRBJ2-1,17,TRBD2,TGCGCCAGCAGCCCTATAGGACTAGCGGACAACTACAATGAGCAGTTCTTC,CASSPIGLADNYNEQFF
TRBV27,.,TRBJ1-2,13,.,TGTGCCAGCAGTTCCCGACAGACGGGCGGCTACACCTTC,CASSSRQTGGYTF
TRBV5-8,.,TRBJ2-2,16,TRBD1,TGTGCCAGCAGCTTGGCGGGACAGGGCAACACCGGGGAGCTGTTTTTT,CASSLAGQGNTGELFF
TRBV10-3,.,TRBJ2-5,15,.,TGTGCCATCAGTGACCCGACAGTGAGGGACGAGACCCAGTACTTC,CAISDPTVRDETQYF
TRBV4-1,.,TRBJ1-5,14,.,TGCGCCAGCAGCCAAGAACAGAGCAATCAGCCCCAGCATTTT,CASSQEQSNQPQHF
TRBV7-6,.,TRBJ2-5,18,TRBD1,TGTGCCAGCAGCTTATTGGGGAGCGGGACAGGGGGCCAAGAGACCCAGTACTTC,CASSLLGSGTGGQETQYF
TRBV5-6,once,TRBJ2-7,13,.,TGTGCCAGCAGCTTGGTGGTGGTCACCGAGCAGTACTTC,CASSLVVVTEQYF
TRBV27,.,TRBJ2-5,13,TRBD1,TGTGCCAGCAGTACCGGGACAGGGATCGGCCAGTACTTC,CASSTGTGIGQYF
TRBV2,.,TRBJ2-1,15,TRBD2,TGTGCCAGCAATCGGGGCGGGAGCCCCTACAATGAGCAGTTCTTC,CASNRGGSPYNEQFF
TRBV27,.,TRBJ2-7,16,TRBD1,TGTGCCAGCAGCTTAACCGGGACAGGGCCACGAGGGGAGCAGTACTTC,CASSLTGTGPRGEQYF
TRBV27,.,TRBJ2-7,14,TRBD1,TGTGCCAGCAGTCGCCGACAGGGCTCCTACGAGCAGTACTTC,CASSRRQGSYEQYF
TRBV4-1,.,TRBJ1-4,18,.,TGCGCCAGCAGCCAAGCTAGTATGTCCGGGTTATCTAATGAAAAACTGTTTTTT,CASSQASMSGLSNEKLFF
TRBV13,few,TRBJ2-7,13,.,TGTGCCAGCAGCTGGACCTCCTCCTACGAGCAGTACTTC,CASSWTSSYEQYF
TRBV12-5,.,TRBJ2-3,15,.,TGTGCTAGTGCCCTAGGGGTCTCTAGCACAGATACGCAGTATTTT,CASALGVSSTDTQYF
TRBV5-4,.,TRBJ2-2,16,TRBD2,TGTGCCAGCAGCTTGGAACTAGCGGGAGGAGGCGGGGAGCTGTTTTTT,CASSLELAGGGGELFF
TRBV7-6,.,TRBJ2-1,13,.,TGTGCCGGCAGCCCGGAACTAGCCGACGAGCAGTTCTTC,CAGSPELADEQFF
TRBV28,.,TRBJ2-7,12,.,TGTGCCAGCAAGGACAGCTCCTACGAGCAGTACTTC,CASKDSSYEQYF
TRBV5-1,.,TRBJ2-1,16,.,TGCGCCAGCAGCTTTAGCGGTGGGAGTACCTACAATGAGCAGTTCTTC,CASSFSGGSTYNEQFF
TRBV4-1,.,TRBJ1-2,15,TRBD1,TGCGCCAGCAGCGAGGCTATAACGGGACAGTATAGCTACACCTTC,CASSEAITGQYSYTF
TRBV7-9,.,TRBJ2-7,15,.,TGTGCCAGCAGTAATTCGCAGACAAGCTCCTACGAGCAGTACTTC,CASSNSQTSSYEQYF
TRBV4-1,.,TRBJ2-7,15,.,TGCGCCAGCAGCCAAGATGGAGGCCGTACTTACGAGCAGTACTTC,CASSQDGGRTYEQYF
TRBV7-8,.,TRBJ2-7,13,.,TGTGCCAGCAGCTTAGAACTCAACTACGAGCAGTACTTC,CASSLELNYEQYF
TRBV6-1,.,TRBJ1-4,13,.,TGTGCCACTTTGGGGACCACTAATGAAAAACTGTTTTTT,CATLGTTNEKLFF